This T cell receptor (beta chain) derives from a study of patients and donors after allogeneic stem cell transplantation. Only a few counts were recorded for this clonotype. MiXCR was run by TCRdb on the RT-PCR reads, yielding one entry per CDR3 protein. The sample consists of approximately 430,000 distinct CDR3 sequences, more than 15% of them appearing once. This clonotype was obtained from a human donor who was either an allogeneic HSCT recipient or a stem cell or donor lymphocyte infusion donor (not recorded which). It is not recorded whose cells these are; they may come from a transplant donor. Sequenced input: blood, either unsorted or a sorted T cell fraction (not recorded which).

The CDR3 bases are TGCGCCAGCAGCTTGGATCGGGGATTAGGCTATGGCTACACCTTC. Translated, it gives CASSLDRGLGYGYTF. The V gene is TRBV5-1, the J gene TRBJ1-2; D call uncertain. CDR3 length: 15 residues. V lost 0 bases to trimming and J lost 4 bases, with 13 bases between them. Germline CDR1 is SGHRS and CDR2 is YFSETQ. The variable domain in full, with the rest retrieved from reference TRBV5-1 and TRBJ1-2, is KAGVTQTPRYLIKTRGQQVTLSCSPISGHRSVSWYQQTPGQGLQFLFEYFSETQRNKGNFPGRFSGRQFSNSRSEMNVSTLELGDSALYLCASSLDRGLGYGYTFGSGTRLTVV.